This T cell receptor beta chain is drawn from a study of shared clonotypes between healthy human individuals (dated by TCRdb to the early 2020s). With respect to the entire study: The cohort included three men and a couple of women between 18 and 49 years of age. Different laboratories and diverse techniques were used to prepare libraries and sequence TCR repertoires, to increase sequencing depth and limit assay-specific biases. The study deeply sequenced blood TCR repertoires of about 5 healthy adults to estimate repertoire size and the extent of clonotype sharing between individuals. Per donor, leukapheresis produced somewhere between about 0.9 and 9.5 billion PBMCs. The study at large found these results: Pairwise subsampling led to the expectation that sequencing depth would affect the degree of clonotype sharing among donors. Because the study included a small number of donors, the genetic and exposure-history diversity represented was limited. Sampling was limited to blood, and TCR repertoires in tissue likely differ from TCR repertoires in blood.

A note on this clone: This clone's antigen is unknown. This likely stems from a read error, as it lies one base from a far larger clone.

The donors were healthy, HIV-negative adults with no recently reported acute infections or vaccinations. All donors were Caucasian adults living in Nashville, Tennessee, USA. For unsorted samples, some 90 million PBMCs were counted and genomic DNA was extracted with the QIAamp DNA Blood Mini kit. After blood collection by leukapheresis, PBMCs were isolated using Ficoll-Histopaque density gradient centrifugation and then cryopreserved in the vapor phase of liquid nitrogen. TCR CDR3 regions were amplified from genomic DNA by multiplex PCR using the deep immunoSEQ assay. Extracted genomic DNA from each cell subset was spread evenly across all wells of several immunoSEQ 96-well plates, with each plate serving as a replicate. For unsorted PBMC, approximately 0.3 ug of genomic DNA, equivalent to around 30,000 T cell genomes, went into each replicate PCR. Unsorted PBMC genomic DNA was sequenced across ten immunoSEQ deep assay plates. The purified libraries were quantified using a Qubit 3.0 fluorometer, sized with a Bioanalyzer 2100, and then quantified again using the KAPA Library Quantification kit. Every immunoSEQ 96-well plate was sequenced on a dedicated single-read 150-cycle Illumina NextSeq 550 flow cell. Concerning the study's data processing: The immunoSEQ output contained only junctional sequences without quality scores, so filtering could not match that applied to full-length reads. To assign V/J genes and CDR3, sequences were annotated against IMGT germline references using PyIR, a Python wrapper for IgBLAST v1.9. Reads with weak V/J assignments (E-value above 1e-6), missing CDR3, stop codons, out-of-frame junctions, or ambiguous translated residues were removed. A V3J clonotype was defined by an identical inferred V gene, J gene, and CDR3 amino acid sequence. Percentage overlap between repertoires was computed as shared unique clonotypes divided by the size of the smaller repertoire. RTK rarefaction, the Chao1 estimator, and Recon v2.1 estimates of unobserved clonotypes were used to assess repertoire richness. Held by TCRdb, this immuneACCESS table contains in-frame sequences only and omits some clones. Under half of the omission traces to an unresolved V gene where checked; the cause of the rest is unknown. V and J calls and clone size are as listed in that table; D and trimming were resolved from the DNA. This sample holds over 400,000 clones; more than 65% were observed only once. The ten largest clonotypes hold more than 9.5% of the sample.

The CDR3 covers 13 residues, taking in both the cysteine and the phenylalanine. The read is trimmed to its CDR3 DNA, 39 bases read in frame from base 1. Relative to germline, V is missing 1 base and J is missing 7 bases, with 4 bases of the junction outside any gene match. CDR1 and CDR2 are read off the germline V gene (reference sequence) as GTSNPN and SVGIG. The chain joins TRBV30 to TRBJ2-5, with 9 central nucleotides matching TRBD2. Source material: PBMCs. This TCR was sampled from a middle-aged woman in good health. Some clones in this sample may be carry-over from other donors' samples. The CDR3 protein is CAWSAPAGGTQYF. At the DNA level, the sequence is TGTGCCTGGAGTGCGCCAGCGGGGGGGACCCAGTACTTC.